This TCR beta chain is drawn from a study of cytomegalovirus exposure and HLA in healthy donors (dated by TCRdb to about 2017). Background for the entire study: A later analysis indicated that the roughly 130 validation repertoires were generated on the platform also employed for the 700 or so repertoires of the first cohort. The aim of the study was to test whether cataloging public T cell receptors could identify signatures of past pathogen exposure. A separate validation cohort of roughly 120 different subjects was used in addition to the approximately 700-subject first cohort. To predict cytomegalovirus infection status, the study brought together high-throughput TCR immunosequencing, statistical association of individual TCRs with disease status, and machine learning. Study-level results and caveats: Cytomegalovirus status was reported to be diagnosed by the classifier with high specificity and sensitivity in both the original and validation cohorts. In the study, some 160 TCR beta chains were listed as associated with cytomegalovirus. Across donors, most TCR sequences were observed very rarely, whereas some public TCRs were present in many individuals. A later analysis found that TCRs clustered in the first cohort also tended to co-occur in the roughly 120 validation repertoires, with 94% of cluster scores above 0. The authors suggested that the approach could potentially be generalized to other disease states and immunological phenotypes. In vitro tests confirmed that a few of the cytomegalovirus-associated TCR beta chains recognize cytomegalovirus antigens. A later analysis lacked HLA typing for the validation cohort, so it scored co-occurrence in that cohort across all 120 or so repertoires.

Separate from the approximately 700-subject first cohort, the validation cohort of about 110 subjects was the group to which the donors belonged. Regarding this clone: Its target antigen remains unknown. The sample holds no much larger clone one base away, and base qualities are not on file.

The CDR3 contains 13 residues, cysteine and phenylalanine counted. Solely the CDR3 DNA is kept, with 39 bases framed from the first base. Relative to germline, V is 5 bases shorter and J is 1 base shorter, with 9 bases between their ends. Sequences SGHNT (CDR1) and YENEEA (CDR2) are obtained from the germline V gene. The library was made by the immunoSEQ multiplex PCR assay. From the authors' description of their analysis: To diagnose cytomegalovirus status from the catalog of TCR beta chain sequences, a statistical classification framework was built. Drawn from immuneACCESS, this table holds only the in-frame rearrangements with V and J called that TCRdb kept. Clones are partly lost; checked studies trace under half to an unresolved V gene and leave the rest unexplained. V, J and clone size are those of that table, while D and trimming were read from the DNA. Recorded for this sample are some 120,000 clones; 94% of them occurred a single time. The ten largest clones capture roughly 1.2% of the sample.

The sample taken for sequencing was PBMCs. The sequence derives from a young woman in good health and CMV-seronegative. The V and J genes are TRBV11-3 and TRBJ2-7, and the D gene may be TRBD1, 5 bases matching. The CDR3 reads CASSMAGSYEQYF. Read as DNA, the sequence is TGTGCCAGCAGCATGGCAGGGTCCTACGAGCAGTACTTC.